The sequence of this T cell receptor beta chain was determined in a study of response to subunit inactivated influenza vaccine. This CDR3 comprises 15 residues. J lost 3 bases, V lost 3 bases, and 2 bases had no gene match. Germline V gene data show CDR1 as LGHNA and CDR2 as YSLEER. This clonotype showed up just a few times. TCRdb passed the RT-PCR reads through MiXCR, listing each CDR3 protein once. The sample yields about 500,000 distinct CDR3 sequences, roughly 7.9% seen once. This chain joins TRBV4-3 and TRBJ2-3; 11 bases line up with TRBD2. The clonotype was recovered from a man aged 50 to 69 who received an inactivated influenza vaccine. The sample in question was PBMCs from blood, obtained less than 30 months after vaccination. CDR3 in DNA: TGCGCCAGCAGCCACCGACTAGCGGGGACAGATACGCAGTATTTT. This sequence encodes CASSHRLAGTDTQYF.